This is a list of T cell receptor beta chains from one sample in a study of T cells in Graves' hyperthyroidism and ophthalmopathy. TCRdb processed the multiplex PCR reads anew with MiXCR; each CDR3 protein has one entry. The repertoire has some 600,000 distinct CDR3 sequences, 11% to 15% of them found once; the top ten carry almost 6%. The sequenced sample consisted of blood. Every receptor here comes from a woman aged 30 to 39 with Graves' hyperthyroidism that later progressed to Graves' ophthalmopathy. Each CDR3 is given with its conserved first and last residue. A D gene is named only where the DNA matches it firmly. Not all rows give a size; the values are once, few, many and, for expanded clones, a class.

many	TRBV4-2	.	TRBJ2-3	CASSLDPTSTDTQYF	TGTGCCAGCAGCCTTGACCCAACTAGCACAGATACGCAGTATTTT
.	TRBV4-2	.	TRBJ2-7	CASSPLSGQIHEQYF	TGTGCCAGCAGCCCTTTATCGGGACAAATCCACGAGCAGTACTTC
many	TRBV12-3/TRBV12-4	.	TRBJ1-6	CASRPGTVGNSPLHF	TGTGCCAGCAGGCCCGGGACTGTGGGTAATTCACCCCTCCACTTT
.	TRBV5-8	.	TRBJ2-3	CASSFRGSDTQYF	TGTGCCAGCAGCTTTCGGGGATCGGATACGCAGTATTTT
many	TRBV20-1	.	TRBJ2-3	CSAVLASTDTQYF	TGCAGTGCTGTCCTAGCGAGCACAGATACGCAGTATTTT
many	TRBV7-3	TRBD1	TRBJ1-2	CASSSGQGPLDYGYTF	TGTGCCAGCAGCTCGGGACAGGGCCCCCTGGACTATGGCTACACCTTC
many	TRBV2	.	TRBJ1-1	CASISNTEAFF	TGTGCCAGCATATCGAACACTGAAGCTTTCTTT
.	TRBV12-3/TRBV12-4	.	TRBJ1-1	CASSLAPDSPTEAFF	TGTGCCAGCAGTTTAGCGCCGGACAGTCCCACTGAAGCTTTCTTT
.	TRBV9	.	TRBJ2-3	CASSVAEPGHRTDTQYF	TGTGCCAGCAGCGTAGCAGAACCGGGACACCGCACAGATACGCAGTATTTT
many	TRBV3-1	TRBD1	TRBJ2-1	CASSQRGQGGNEQFF	TGTGCCAGCAGCCAAAGGGGACAGGGGGGGAATGAGCAGTTCTTC
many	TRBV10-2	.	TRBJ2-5	CASSELSKRETQYF	TGCGCCAGCAGTGAGCTTTCAAAGCGAGAGACCCAGTACTTC
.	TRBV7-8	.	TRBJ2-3	CASSSREDPRHTQYF	TGTGCCAGCAGCTCCCGAGAGGACCCAAGACATACGCAGTATTTT
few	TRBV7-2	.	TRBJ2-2	CASSSMGGGLRNTGELFF	TGTGCCAGCAGCTCTATGGGGGGAGGCCTTAGAAACACCGGGGAGCTGTTTTTT
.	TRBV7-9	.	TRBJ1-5	CASSLFEDGQPQHF	TGTGCCAGCAGCTTGTTTGAGGACGGACAGCCCCAGCATTTT
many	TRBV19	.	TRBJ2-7	CASSINEGGYEQYF	TGTGCCAGTAGTATTAACGAAGGGGGCTACGAGCAGTACTTC
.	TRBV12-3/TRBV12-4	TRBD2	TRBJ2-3	CASSFLAGEPDTQYF	TGTGCCAGCAGTTTTCTAGCGGGAGAACCAGATACGCAGTATTTT
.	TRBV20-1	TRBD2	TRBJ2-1	CSAGGGLAGANEQFF	TGCAGTGCGGGAGGAGGACTAGCGGGAGCAAATGAGCAGTTCTTC
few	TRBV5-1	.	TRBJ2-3	CASSPTGDSTTDTQYF	TGCGCCAGCAGCCCCACGGGGGATTCGACGACAGATACGCAGTATTTT
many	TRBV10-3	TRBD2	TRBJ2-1	CAISEGGRVYNEQFF	TGTGCCATCAGTGAAGGCGGGAGGGTGTACAATGAGCAGTTCTTC
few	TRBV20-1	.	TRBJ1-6	CSARDVGQRADSPLHF	TGCAGTGCTAGAGACGTCGGACAGCGGGCGGATTCACCCCTCCACTTT
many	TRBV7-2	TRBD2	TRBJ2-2	CASMSAGGPTGELFF	TGTGCCAGCATGTCAGCGGGAGGGCCCACCGGGGAGCTGTTTTTT
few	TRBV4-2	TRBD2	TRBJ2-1	CASSQGAGARDEQFF	TGTGCCAGCAGCCAAGGAGCGGGGGCCCGGGATGAGCAGTTCTTC
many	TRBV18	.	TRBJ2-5	CASSPGREETQYF	TGTGCCAGCTCACCAGGCAGGGAAGAGACCCAGTACTTC
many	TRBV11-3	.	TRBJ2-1	CASSQVGDEQFF	TGTGCCAGCAGCCAAGTGGGGGATGAGCAGTTCTTC
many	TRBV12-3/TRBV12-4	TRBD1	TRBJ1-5	CASSFRITGGNQPQHF	TGTGCCAGCAGTTTCCGGATAACAGGGGGCAATCAGCCCCAGCATTTT
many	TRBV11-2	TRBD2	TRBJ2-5	CASSQLGGGETQYF	TGTGCCAGCAGCCAACTTGGGGGAGGGGAGACCCAGTACTTC
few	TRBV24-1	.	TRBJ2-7	CATSGAAGEQYF	TGTGCCACCAGTGGGGCGGCTGGCGAGCAGTACTTC
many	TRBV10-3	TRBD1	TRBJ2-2	CATGTGNTGELFF	TGTGCCACCGGGACAGGAAACACCGGGGAGCTGTTTTTT
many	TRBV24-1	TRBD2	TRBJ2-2	CATSEQGLAVNTGELFF	TGTGCCACCAGTGAACAAGGACTAGCGGTGAACACCGGGGAGCTGTTTTTT
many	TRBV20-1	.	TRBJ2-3	CSANPRDPSTDTQYF	TGCAGTGCTAATCCCCGGGACCCGAGCACAGATACGCAGTATTTT
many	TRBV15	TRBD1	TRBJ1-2	CATSRDLQGGGYGYTF	TGTGCCACCAGCAGAGATCTACAGGGGGGAGGTTATGGCTACACCTTC
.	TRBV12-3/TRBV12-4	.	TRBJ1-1	CASSFGVAGGTEAFF	TGTGCCAGCAGTTTTGGGGTTGCGGGGGGGACTGAAGCTTTCTTT
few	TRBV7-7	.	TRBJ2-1	CASSVDSAGEQFF	TGTGCTAGCAGCGTAGATTCCGCGGGGGAGCAGTTCTTC
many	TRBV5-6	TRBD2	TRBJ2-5	CASSPRLALETQYF	TGTGCCAGCAGCCCCAGACTAGCTCTGGAGACCCAGTACTTC
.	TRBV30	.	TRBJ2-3	CACVTPSTDTQYF	TGTGCCTGCGTGACACCTAGCACAGATACGCAGTATTTT
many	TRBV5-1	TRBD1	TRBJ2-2	CASSPGQGAAGELFF	TGCGCCAGCAGCCCGGGACAGGGAGCGGCCGGGGAGCTGTTTTTT
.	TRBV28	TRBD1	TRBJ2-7	CASRAPGQGAGRKGYEQYF	TGTGCCAGCAGGGCCCCGGGACAGGGGGCAGGACGGAAGGGTTACGAGCAGTACTTC
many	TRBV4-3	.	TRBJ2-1	CASSQDKAAYNEQFF	TGCGCCAGCAGCCAAGACAAGGCCGCTTACAATGAGCAGTTCTTC
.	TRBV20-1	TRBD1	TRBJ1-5	CSARDPGQGRQPQHF	TGCAGTGCTAGAGACCCCGGACAGGGGCGACAGCCCCAGCATTTT
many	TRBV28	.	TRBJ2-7	CASSLGQEQYF	TGTGCCAGCAGTTTAGGACAGGAGCAGTACTTC
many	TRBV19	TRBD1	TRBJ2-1	CASTTGVKSGEQFF	TGTGCCAGTACGACAGGGGTCAAATCAGGGGAGCAGTTCTTC
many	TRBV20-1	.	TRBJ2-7	CSAGVPGTYLKEQYF	TGCAGTGCAGGGGTCCCCGGGACTTACCTTAAAGAGCAGTACTTC
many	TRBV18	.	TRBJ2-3	CASSLTGSRTDTQYF	TGTGCCAGCTCCTTAACCGGTTCCCGCACAGATACGCAGTATTTT
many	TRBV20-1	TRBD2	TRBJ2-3	CSARVLAGETDTQYF	TGCAGTGCTAGAGTTCTAGCGGGAGAAACAGATACGCAGTATTTT
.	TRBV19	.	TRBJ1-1	CPSTLRGGAFF	TGTCCCAGTACCCTCCGGGGAGGAGCTTTCTTT
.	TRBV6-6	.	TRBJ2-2	CASSYGGGSSGELFF	TGTGCCAGCAGTTACGGCGGGGGCAGTTCCGGGGAGCTGTTTTTT
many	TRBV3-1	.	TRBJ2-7	CASSQDGGWSYEQYF	TGTGCCAGCAGCCAAGATGGGGGGTGGTCCTACGAGCAGTACTTC
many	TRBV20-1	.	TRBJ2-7	CSASPARTGDGEQYF	TGCAGTGCTAGTCCGGCTCGGACGGGAGATGGCGAGCAGTACTTC
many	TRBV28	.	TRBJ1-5	CASSSPGTSNGGNQPQHF	TGTGCCAGCAGTTCTCCCGGGACTTCCAATGGGGGCAATCAGCCCCAGCATTTT
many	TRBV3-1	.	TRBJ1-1	CASSHGHWAEAFF	TGTGCCAGCAGCCATGGACATTGGGCTGAAGCTTTCTTT
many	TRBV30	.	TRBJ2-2	CAWSLQTGELFF	TGTGCCTGGAGTTTACAGACCGGGGAGCTGTTTTTT
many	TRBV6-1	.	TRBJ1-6	CASSPRVDASSYNSPLHF	TGTGCCAGCAGTCCCCGAGTGGACGCGAGCTCCTATAATTCACCCCTCCACTTT
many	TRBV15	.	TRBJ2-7	CATSTSGGAYEQYF	TGTGCCACCAGCACTAGTGGGGGGGCATACGAGCAGTACTTC
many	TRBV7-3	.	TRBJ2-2	CASSTAEVAVNTGELFF	TGTGCCAGCAGCACCGCGGAGGTAGCGGTAAACACCGGGGAGCTGTTTTTT
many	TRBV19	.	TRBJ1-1	CASTEIQGGRVNTEAFF	TGTGCCAGTACCGAAATACAGGGAGGACGGGTGAACACTGAAGCTTTCTTT
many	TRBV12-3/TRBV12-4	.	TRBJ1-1	CASSLAQGSEAFF	TGTGCCAGCAGTTTAGCGCAAGGGAGTGAAGCTTTCTTT
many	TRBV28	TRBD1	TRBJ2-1	CASSLGQGARDNEQFF	TGTGCCAGCAGTTTAGGACAGGGGGCTCGAGACAATGAGCAGTTCTTC
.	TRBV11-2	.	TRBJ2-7	CASSPGARSYEQYF	TGTGCCAGCAGCCCCGGAGCAAGATCTTACGAGCAGTACTTC